This T cell receptor beta chain is drawn from a study of T cell repertoires in cytomegalovirus infection. Study-wide results and limits: Individuals carrying CMV plus the relevant HLA were identified by cumulative frequency of public TCR beta families. HLA-C-restricted CMV clonotypes gave the most frequent clonotype in two of eight donors.

Worth noting for this clonotype: Its target is not known. At one end, the junction sequence differs from germline, possibly due to a read error.

TCRdb re-called the reads through MiXCR, storing one row per CDR3 protein. Seen here are hundreds of thousands of distinct CDR3 sequences, 29% observed once, and the top ten hold about 20%. The CDR3 has 14 amino acids. The germline CDR1 and CDR2 sequences are KGHSH and LQKENI. The sequencing here drew on cultured PBMCs, taken from culture after CMV antigen stimulation. The rearrangement uses TRBV18 and TRBJ2-1, with TRBD2 as a possible D gene (6 bases). The receptor was isolated from a human donor in good health (CMV status not recorded). Some clones in this sample may be carry-over from other donors' samples. The CDR3 bases are TGTGCCAGCTCCCCACCAGCTGGAGGGGATGAGCAGTTCTTC. This gives the protein CASSPPAGGDEQFF.